The clone carrying this T cell receptor beta chain was seen at least ten times. The sample belongs to a study of T-cell reconstitution after alpha-beta-depleted transplantation in children. Trimming removed 5 bases from V and 8 bases from J; junction bases left unmatched: 4. Per the germline V gene, CDR1 is MNHEY and CDR2 is SVGEGT. The CDR3 contains 15 residues. A library of TCRbeta sequences, prepared with unique molecular identifiers, was generated. TCRdb ran MiXCR on the PCR reads and lists one entry per CDR3 protein. The repertoire includes around 380,000 distinct CDR3 sequences, roughly a tenth of them detected once, and roughly 5.1% sits in the top ten.

This rearrangement joins TRBV6-2 or TRBV6-3 to TRBJ2-1, with TRBD2 identical over 15 bases. The input for sequencing was PBMCs from the stem cell graft donor, taken from the stem cell graft. This sequence was found in a human donor who donated a stem cell graft to a child with acute myeloid leukemia. The CDR3 sequence is CASSIGLAGGYEQFF. CDR3 bases: TGTGCCAGCAGTATCGGACTAGCGGGAGGGTATGAGCAGTTCTTC.